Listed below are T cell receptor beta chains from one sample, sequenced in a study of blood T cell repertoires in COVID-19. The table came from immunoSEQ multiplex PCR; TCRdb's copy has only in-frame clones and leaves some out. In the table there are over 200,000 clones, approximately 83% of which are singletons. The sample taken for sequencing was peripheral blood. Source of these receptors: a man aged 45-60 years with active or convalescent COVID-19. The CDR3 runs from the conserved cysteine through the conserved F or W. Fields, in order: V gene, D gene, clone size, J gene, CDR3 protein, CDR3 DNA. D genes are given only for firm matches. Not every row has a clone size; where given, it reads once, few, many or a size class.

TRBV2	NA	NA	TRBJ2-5	CASSDPGGGRETQYF	TGTGCCAGCAGTGATCCCGGCGGAGGTCGCGAGACCCAGTACTTC
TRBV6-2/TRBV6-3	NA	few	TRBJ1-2	CASSYGGRTNYGYTF	TGTGCCAGCAGTTACGGAGGCAGGACTAACTATGGCTACACCTTC
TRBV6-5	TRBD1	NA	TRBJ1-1	CASSRGQGSAEAFF	TGTGCCAGCAGTAGGGGACAGGGATCGGCTGAAGCTTTCTTT
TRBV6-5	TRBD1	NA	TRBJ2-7	CASSYGSTGGSYEQYF	TGTGCCAGCAGTTACGGGTCGACAGGGGGCTCGTACGAGCAGTACTTC
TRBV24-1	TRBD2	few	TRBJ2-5	CATSDLTSGGEETQYF	TGTGCCACCAGTGACCTGACTAGCGGGGGCGAAGAGACCCAGTACTTC
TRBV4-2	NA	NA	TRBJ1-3	CASSLLNAYGNTIYF	TGTGCCAGCAGCCTCCTAAACGCCTATGGAAACACCATATATTTT
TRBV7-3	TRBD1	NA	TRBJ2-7	CASAQGASGEQYF	TGTGCCAGTGCGCAGGGGGCGTCGGGGGAGCAGTACTTC
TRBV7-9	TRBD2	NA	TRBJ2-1	CASSTTSGGANEQFF	TGTGCCAGCAGCACAACTAGCGGGGGGGCTAATGAGCAGTTCTTC
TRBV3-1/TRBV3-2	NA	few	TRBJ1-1	CASSQHSGLDTEAFF	TGTGCCAGCAGCCAACACTCGGGGTTGGACACTGAAGCTTTCTTT
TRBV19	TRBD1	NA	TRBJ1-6	CASSMAGGWSSPLHF	TGTGCCAGTAGTATGGCAGGGGGCTGGAGTTCACCCCTCCACTTT
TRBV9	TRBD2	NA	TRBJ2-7	CASSPRLAGGYYEQYF	TGTGCCAGCAGCCCAAGACTAGCGGGGGGGTACTACGAGCAGTACTTC